This TCR beta chain comes out of a study of technical replicates of blood from a few donors. V lost 9 bases and J 5 bases, leaving 13 bases between the germline ends. The CDR3 has 13 amino acids. The germline V gene has CDR1 SNHLY and CDR2 FYNNEI. Clones were sequenced by immunoSEQ multiplex PCR, and TCRdb holds only the in-frame ones, with some missing. The sample records 50,000 to 70,000 clones, 88% being singletons. The chain links TRBV2 to TRBJ1-4; tentative D call: TRBD1 (6 bases). The sequencing sample was made of PBMCs. The receptor was derived from a human donor in good health. Some clones in this sample may be carry-over from other donors' samples. CDR3 nucleotide sequence: TGTGCCAGTAGGGACATTAACAATGAAAAACTGTTTTTT. Amino acids: CASRDINNEKLFF. Variable domain in full (rest from reference TRBV2 and TRBJ1-4): EPEVTQTPSHQVTQMGQEVILRCVPISNHLYFYWYRQILGQKVEFLVSFYNNEISEKSEIFDDQFSVERPDGSNFTLKIRSTKLEDSAMYFCASRDINNEKLFFGSGTQLSVL.